The 4 T cell receptor beta chains listed next were all sequenced from one sample in a study of T cell responses to AZD1222 COVID-19 vaccine. Produced via immunoSEQ multiplex PCR; TCRdb's table is partial and in-frame only. Of around 130,000 clones listed, about 82% are singletons. The starting material was peripheral blood, obtained on day 0 of AZD1222 vaccination. The receptors derive from an adult in good health.

The rearrangement joins TRBV2 to TRBJ1-1; TRBD1 matches at 12 bases. The CDR3 consists of 12 residues. V lost 8 bases, J lost 11 bases, and 6 bases stayed unmatched. Per germline, CDR1 SNHLY and CDR2 FYNNEI. The CDR3 coding sequence is TGTGCCAGCGGGGGGACAGGGGGCTTGGCTTTCTTT. It encodes CASGGTGGLAFF.

The V gene is TRBV5-1, the J gene TRBJ2-1; D may be TRBD1 (6 bases). Germline-derived CDR1 and CDR2 are SGHRS and YFSETQ. The ends were cut back, 4 bases at V and 6 bases at J, with 17 bases in the middle. The CDR3 loop spans 15 amino acids. CDR3 protein: CASSPISGEGNEQFF. CDR3 in DNA: TGCGCCAGCAGCCCCATCTCAGGGGAAGGCAATGAGCAGTTCTTC. The full variable domain, with the rest looked up from reference TRBV5-1 and TRBJ2-1, is KAGVTQTPRYLIKTRGQQVTLSCSPISGHRSVSWYQQTPGQGLQFLFEYFSETQRNKGNFPGRFSGRQFSNSRSEMNVSTLELGDSALYLCASSPISGEGNEQFFGPGTRLTVL.

The rearrangement links TRBV25-1 to TRBJ1-2; D gene uncertain. CDR3 length: 12 residues. The germline V and J ends were trimmed by 3 bases and 3 bases, with 5 bases remaining between them. CDR1 MGHDK and CDR2 SYGVNS come from the germline V gene. CDR3 residues: CASSEVDYGYTF. The CDR3 coding sequence is TGTGCCAGCAGTGAGGTTGACTATGGCTACACCTTC.

This rearrangement joins TRBV9 to TRBJ1-2; D remains unclear. V was pared by 0 bases and J by 3 bases, with 9 bases between. Germline V gives CDR1 SGDLS, CDR2 YYNGEE. This CDR3 comprises 14 residues. The CDR3 sequence: CASSVDGSDYGYTF. The CDR3 nucleotides are TGTGCCAGCAGCGTAGATGGTTCGGACTATGGCTACACCTTC.